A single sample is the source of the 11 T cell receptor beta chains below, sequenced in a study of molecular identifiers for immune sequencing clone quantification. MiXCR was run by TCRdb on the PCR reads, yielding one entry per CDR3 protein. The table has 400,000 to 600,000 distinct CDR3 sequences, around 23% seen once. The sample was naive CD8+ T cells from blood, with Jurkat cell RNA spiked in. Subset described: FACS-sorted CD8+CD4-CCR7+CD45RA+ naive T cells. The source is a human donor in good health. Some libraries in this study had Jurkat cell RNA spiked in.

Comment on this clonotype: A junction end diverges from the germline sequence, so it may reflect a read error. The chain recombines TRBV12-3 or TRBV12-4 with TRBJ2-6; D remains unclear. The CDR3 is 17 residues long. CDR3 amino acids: CANSLGGLSSGANVLTF. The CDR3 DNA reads TGTGCCAACAGTTTGGGCGGTCTGAGCTCTGGGGCCAACGTCCTGACTTTC.

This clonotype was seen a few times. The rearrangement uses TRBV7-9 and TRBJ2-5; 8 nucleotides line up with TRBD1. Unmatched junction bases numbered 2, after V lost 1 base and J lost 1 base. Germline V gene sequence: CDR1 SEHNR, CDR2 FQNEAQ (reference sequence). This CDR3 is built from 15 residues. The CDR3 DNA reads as TGTGCCAGCAGCTTAGGCAGGGGGCGCCAAGAGACCCAGTACTTC. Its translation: CASSLGRGRQETQYF.

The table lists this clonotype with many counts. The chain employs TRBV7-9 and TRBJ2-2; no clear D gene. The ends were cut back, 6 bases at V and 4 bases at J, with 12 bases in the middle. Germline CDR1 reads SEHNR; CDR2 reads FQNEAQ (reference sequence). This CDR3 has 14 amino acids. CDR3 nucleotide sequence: TGTGCCAGCAGTCCAAGCCCGGGCACCGGGGAGCTGTTTTTT. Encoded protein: CASSPSPGTGELFF.

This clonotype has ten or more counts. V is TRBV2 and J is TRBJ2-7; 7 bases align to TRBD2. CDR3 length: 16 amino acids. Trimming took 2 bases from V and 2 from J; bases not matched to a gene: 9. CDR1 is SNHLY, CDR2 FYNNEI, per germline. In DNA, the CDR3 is TGTGCCAGCAGTGAAAAAGAGGGCGGGGGAGCCTACGAGCAGTACTTC. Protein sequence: CASSEKEGGGAYEQYF.

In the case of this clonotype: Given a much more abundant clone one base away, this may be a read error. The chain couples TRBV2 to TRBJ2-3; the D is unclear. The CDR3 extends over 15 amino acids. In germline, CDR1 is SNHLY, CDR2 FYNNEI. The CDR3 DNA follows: TGTGCCAGCAGCGCCTCAACGAAAGTCACAGATGCGCAGTATTTT. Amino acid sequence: CASSASTKVTDAQYF.

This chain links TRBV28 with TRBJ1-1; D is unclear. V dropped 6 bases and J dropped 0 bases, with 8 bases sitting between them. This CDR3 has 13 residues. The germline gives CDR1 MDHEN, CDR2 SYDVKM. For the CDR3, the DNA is TGTGCCAGCAGATACAGTCTGAACACTGAAGCTTTCTTT. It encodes CASRYSLNTEAFF.

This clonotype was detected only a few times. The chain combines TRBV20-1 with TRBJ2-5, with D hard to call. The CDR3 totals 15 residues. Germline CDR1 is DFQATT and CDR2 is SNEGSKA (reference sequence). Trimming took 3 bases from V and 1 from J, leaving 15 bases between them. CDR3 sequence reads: CSASPLAAAQETQYF. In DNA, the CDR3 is TGCAGTGCTAGTCCTTTGGCGGCCGCCCAAGAGACCCAGTACTTC.

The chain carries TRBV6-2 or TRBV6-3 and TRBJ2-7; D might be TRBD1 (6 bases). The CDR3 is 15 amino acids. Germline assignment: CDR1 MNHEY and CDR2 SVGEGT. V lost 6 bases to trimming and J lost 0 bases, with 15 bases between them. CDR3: CASRYTGYVSYEQYF. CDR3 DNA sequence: TGTGCCAGCAGATATACAGGGTACGTCTCCTACGAGCAGTACTTC.

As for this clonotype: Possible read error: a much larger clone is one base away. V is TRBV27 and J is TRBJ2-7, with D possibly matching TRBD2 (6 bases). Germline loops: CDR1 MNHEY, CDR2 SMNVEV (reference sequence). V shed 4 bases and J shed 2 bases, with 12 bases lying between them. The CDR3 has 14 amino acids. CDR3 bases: TGTGCCAGCAGTTCCCGGCCTAGCGCCTACGAGCAGTACTTC. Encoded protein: CASSSRPSAYEQYF.

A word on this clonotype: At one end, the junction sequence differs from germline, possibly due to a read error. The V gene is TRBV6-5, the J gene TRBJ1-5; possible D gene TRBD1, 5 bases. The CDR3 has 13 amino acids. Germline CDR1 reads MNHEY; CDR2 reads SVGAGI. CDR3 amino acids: CASSYGTHQSQHF. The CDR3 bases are TGTGCCAGCAGTTACGGGACCCATCAGTCCCAGCATTTT.

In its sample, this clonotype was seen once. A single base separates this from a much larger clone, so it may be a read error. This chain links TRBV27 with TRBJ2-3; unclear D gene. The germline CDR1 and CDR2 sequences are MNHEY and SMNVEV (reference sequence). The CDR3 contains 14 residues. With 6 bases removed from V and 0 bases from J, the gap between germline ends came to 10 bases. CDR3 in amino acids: CASSLVVSTDTQYF. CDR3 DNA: TGTGCCAGCAGCCTTGTAGTAAGCACAGATACGCAGTATTTT.